Each of the 30 T cell receptor beta chains below was sequenced from the same sample in a study of cytomegalovirus exposure and HLA in healthy donors. Clones were sequenced by immunoSEQ multiplex PCR, and TCRdb holds only the in-frame ones, with some missing. The sample yields 100,000 to 150,000 clones, about 88% seen once. The sequenced sample consisted of PBMCs. These receptors originate from a woman aged 18-29 years in good health and CMV-seronegative.

The V gene is TRBV28, the J gene TRBJ2-5; tentative D call: TRBD1 (6 bases). V was clipped by 6 bases and J by 5 bases, with 19 bases between them. Germline-derived CDR1 and CDR2 are MDHEN and SYDVKM. CDR3 length: 15 residues. CDR3 DNA: TGTGCCAGCAGCCAAGCGCAGGGGAGCACGGAGACCCAGTACTTC. This gives the protein CASSQAQGSTETQYF. The whole variable domain, remainder taken from reference TRBV28 and TRBJ2-5, is DVKVTQSSRYLVKRTGEKVFLECVQDMDHENMFWYRQDPGLGLRLIYFSYDVKMKEKGDIPEGYSVSREKKERFSLILESASTNQTSMYLCASSQAQGSTETQYFGPGTRLLVL.

The CDR3 bases are TGCGCCAGCAGGTGGGCTAGCGGAAACAATGAGCAGTTCTTC. Translating it yields CASRWASGNNEQFF. The chain has TRBV5-1 and TRBJ2-1; 7 bases are a match to TRBD2. Per the germline V gene, CDR1 is SGHRS and CDR2 is YFSETQ. Losses at the gene ends were 5 bases for V and 5 bases for J; bases not matched to a gene: 7. CDR3 length: 14 amino acids.

This chain joins TRBV28 and TRBJ2-7; maybe TRBD1 (6 bases). V gave up 2 bases and J gave up 6 bases, with 8 bases separating them. CDR1 and CDR2 from the germline V gene are MDHEN and SYDVKM. There are 12 residues in the CDR3. The CDR3 spells CASSLLRGEQYF. In nucleotides, the CDR3 is TGTGCCAGCAGTTTACTCAGGGGCGAGCAGTACTTC.

V is TRBV6-1 and J is TRBJ2-3, with D possibly TRBD2 on 7 matching bases. There are 14 residues in the CDR3. Trimming stripped 3 bases from V and 4 bases from J, with 11 bases between. Per the germline V gene, CDR1 is MNHNS and CDR2 is SASEGT. CDR3: CASSEGGGPDTQYF. The CDR3 region has the DNA TGTGCCAGCAGTGAGGGAGGGGGTCCAGATACGCAGTATTTT.

V and J are TRBV7-6 and TRBJ2-2, with 11 bases aligning to TRBD2. The CDR3 covers 16 residues. Germline CDR1 SGHVS, CDR2 FNYEAQ. V lost 2 bases and J lost 1; bases outside the gene matches: 0. The CDR3 region is CASSLTSGRNTGELFF. The CDR3 bases are TGTGCCAGCAGCTTAACTAGCGGGAGGAACACCGGGGAGCTGTTTTTT.

This clone was seen a few times. The genes are TRBV6-1 and TRBJ1-2, with 11 bases matching TRBD1. The J segment lost 7 bases and the V segment lost 7 bases, leaving 8 bases of the junction unmatched. Germline assignment: CDR1 MNHNS and CDR2 SASEGT. The CDR3 has 14 residues. The CDR3 DNA is TGTGCCAGCACCGGACAGGGGGCGACCGGTGGCTACACCTTC. It encodes CASTGQGATGGYTF.

This chain connects TRBV19 to TRBJ2-7, with 14 bases aligning to TRBD2. Trimming cost V 3 bases and J 0 bases; bases outside gene matches: 19. The CDR3 consists of 22 residues. The germline V gene encodes CDR1 LNHDA and CDR2 SQIVND (reference sequence). CDR3 region: CASSINFVPGLAGGQLSYEQYF. The CDR3 DNA is TGTGCCAGTAGTATCAATTTTGTCCCAGGACTAGCGGGAGGACAACTCTCCTACGAGCAGTACTTC.

This chain joins TRBV28 and TRBJ1-4; D unresolved. Germline V lookup: CDR1 MDHEN, CDR2 SYDVKM. Between the trimmed V and J ends, which lost 7 bases and 4 bases, there was a span of 10 bases. The CDR3 is made up of 13 amino acids. The DNA for the CDR3 is TGTGCCAGCAAGCGGTCGTATAATGAAAAACTGTTTTTT. Its translation: CASKRSYNEKLFF.

The chain joins TRBV7-7 to TRBJ2-5, with 12 bases aligning to TRBD2. Germline V gives CDR1 SSHAT, CDR2 FNYEAQ (reference sequence). Losses at the gene ends were 5 bases for V and 2 bases for J; bases not matched to a gene: 3. The CDR3 runs 15 residues. DNA for the CDR3: TGTGCCAGCAGCAGGACTAGCGGGGTACAAGAGACCCAGTACTTC. It codes for CASSRTSGVQETQYF.

This clone was seen just once. The rearrangement links TRBV6-6 to TRBJ2-7, with D perhaps TRBD1 (6 bases). CDR1 MNHNY and CDR2 SVGAGI come from the germline V gene (reference sequence). Trimming pared 6 bases from V and 1 base from J, leaving 19 bases between. The CDR3 totals 16 residues. The CDR3 region is CASSSDSTRESYEQYV. CDR3 bases: TGTGCCAGCAGCTCGGACAGCACCAGAGAATCCTACGAGCAGTACGTC.

CDR3: CASSPLAGGTDTQYF. The CDR3 nucleotides are TGTGCCAGCAGCCCTCTAGCGGGGGGCACAGATACGCAGTATTTT. V gene TRBV5-6 combines with J gene TRBJ2-3; 10 positions match TRBD2. J lost 1 base, V lost 4 bases, and 3 bases had no gene match. In germline, CDR1 is SGHDT, CDR2 YYEEEE. The CDR3 runs 15 residues.

This sequence joins TRBV27 and TRBJ2-7, with D unclear. Germline values: CDR1 MNHEY, CDR2 SMNVEV (reference sequence). The V end was cut by 2 bases, the J end by 1 base, with 9 bases between. The CDR3 consists of 14 residues. CDR3 sequence reads: CASSLRSASYEQYF. The DNA for the CDR3 is TGTGCCAGCAGTTTAAGGAGCGCATCCTACGAGCAGTACTTC.

Comments on this clone: In the same sample, other DNA sequences code for this CDR3. The chain has TRBV6-5 and TRBJ2-7; 10 bases are shared with TRBD2. The V gene's germline CDR1 is MNHEY and CDR2 SVGAGI. V dropped 0 bases and J dropped 4; count of bases not matched to a gene: 3. The length of the CDR3 is 15 residues. The CDR3 region is CASSYSASGSYEQYF. The CDR3 nucleotides are TGTGCCAGCAGTTACTCAGCTAGCGGGAGTTACGAGCAGTACTTC.

This chain connects TRBV25-1 to TRBJ2-6, with D possibly being TRBD2 (6 bases). Per the germline V gene, CDR1 is MGHDK and CDR2 is SYGVNS. The CDR3 runs 17 residues. V was clipped by 1 base and J by 1 base, with 11 bases between them. CDR3: CASSESKAGSGANVLTF. CDR3 coding DNA: TGTGCCAGCAGTGAATCCAAGGCGGGGTCTGGGGCCAACGTCCTGACTTTC. Variable domain in full (rest from reference TRBV25-1 and TRBJ2-6): EADIYQTPRYLVIGTGKKITLECSQTMGHDKMYWYQQDPGMELHLIHYSYGVNSTEKGDLSSESTVSRIRTEHFPLTLESARPSHTSQYLCASSESKAGSGANVLTFGAGSRLTVL.

The V gene is TRBV19, the J gene TRBJ1-6; tentatively, D is TRBD1 (6 bases). The V gene's germline CDR1 is LNHDA and CDR2 SQIVND (reference sequence). The CDR3 contains 17 residues. The V gene lost 5 bases and the J gene lost 8 bases, with 22 bases spanning the gap. The CDR3: CASSPLTGLGVYSPLHF. The CDR3 DNA reads as TGTGCCAGTAGTCCCTTGACAGGTCTGGGGGTGTATTCACCCCTCCACTTT.

The chain recombines TRBV27 with TRBJ2-1; 7 nucleotides match TRBD1. Germline assignment: CDR1 MNHEY and CDR2 SMNVEV (reference sequence). V lost 7 bases and J lost 10; bases outside the gene matches: 16. CDR3 length: 15 residues. The chain's CDR3 is CASNQPGQHVQEQFF. CDR3 sequence (DNA): TGTGCCAGCAACCAACCGGGACAGCACGTCCAGGAGCAGTTCTTC.

The J gene is TRBJ2-5, the V gene TRBV13, with 7 bases aligning to TRBD1. The CDR3 is 15 amino acids. Germline values: CDR1 PRHDT, CDR2 FYEKMQ (reference sequence). Trimming cost V 5 bases and J 2 bases; bases outside gene matches: 8. Here the CDR3 DNA reads TGTGCCAGCAGCCTGTCGAACAGGGGACAAGAGACCCAGTACTTC. It translates to CASSLSNRGQETQYF.

The genes are TRBV28 and TRBJ1-2; D is undetermined. Germline CDR1 and CDR2: MDHEN and SYDVKM. Trimming took 7 bases from V and 4 from J, leaving 10 bases between them. The CDR3 extends over 12 amino acids. This CDR3 reads CASTRQRYGYTF. The CDR3 region has the DNA TGTGCCAGCACACGTCAGCGCTATGGCTACACCTTC.

The gene calls are TRBV6-5 and TRBJ2-1; TRBD2 matches 8 bases. Germline CDR1 is MNHEY and CDR2 is SVGAGI. This CDR3 is 13 amino acids long. Trimming took 7 bases from V and 4 from J; bases not matched to a gene: 3. CDR3 sequence (DNA): TGTGCCAGCACCGTAGCGGGGTACAATGAGCAGTTCTTC. Protein: CASTVAGYNEQFF.

This clone appeared once. The chain is built from TRBV6-1 and TRBJ1-2; D is ambiguous. CDR1 and CDR2 from the germline V gene are MNHNS and SASEGT. The CDR3 loop spans 14 amino acids. V lost 6 bases and J 6 bases, leaving 17 bases between the germline ends. CDR3 sequence reads: CASSGLGLGNGYTF. CDR3 in DNA: TGTGCCAGCAGCGGCCTAGGCTTAGGAAATGGCTACACCTTC.

The V and J genes are TRBV6-1 and TRBJ1-1; possible D gene TRBD1, 5 bases. Germline V gene lookup returns CDR1 MNHNS and CDR2 SASEGT. The V end was cut by 2 bases, the J end by 2 bases, with 12 bases between. This CDR3 is 15 amino acids long. CDR3 region: CASSEPGGVNTEAFF. The CDR3 DNA reads as TGTGCCAGCAGTGAACCGGGGGGGGTTAACACTGAAGCTTTCTTT.

This clone was observed a few times. The CDR3 loop reads CASSLDTTGRYGYTF. CDR3 DNA: TGCGCCAGCAGCTTGGATACCACAGGGCGCTATGGCTACACCTTC. This chain links TRBV5-1 with TRBJ1-2; possibly TRBD1 for D (6 bases). V was cut by 0 bases and J by 4 bases, with 13 bases left in between. The CDR3 runs to 15 residues. Germline V lookup: CDR1 SGHRS, CDR2 YFSETQ.

The rearrangement uses TRBV11-2 and TRBJ2-1, with TRBD2 matching over 9 bases. This CDR3 has 12 amino acids. V dropped 5 bases and J dropped 10; count of bases not matched to a gene: 3. CDR1 and CDR2 from the germline V gene are SGHAT and FQNNGV. The CDR3 sequence is CASSRTSAEQFF. CDR3 coding DNA: TGTGCCAGCAGCCGGACTAGCGCCGAGCAGTTCTTC.

J is TRBJ2-3 and V is TRBV5-6, with 11 bases identical to TRBD2. CDR1 and CDR2 (germline): SGHDT, YYEEEE. Trimming at V came to 3 bases and at J to 7 bases, leaving 10 bases not matched to a gene. The CDR3 is 16 residues long. The CDR3 protein is CASSWGLLAGGNTQYF. CDR3 DNA sequence: TGTGCCAGCAGCTGGGGGTTGCTAGCGGGGGGAAATACGCAGTATTTT.

The CDR3, as DNA: TGCAGCGTCAGCCCGGGACTTACCTACGAGCAGTACTTC. Translating it yields CSVSPGLTYEQYF. The chain carries TRBV29-1 and TRBJ2-7, with D possibly matching TRBD2 (6 bases). Germline V gene data show CDR1 as SQVTM and CDR2 as ANQGSEA. The CDR3 covers 13 residues. The ends were cut back, 6 bases at V and 2 bases at J, with 14 bases in the middle.

The chain joins TRBV7-7 to TRBJ2-5, with 8 bases that match TRBD1. Germline CDR1 is SSHAT and CDR2 is FNYEAQ (reference sequence). This CDR3 comprises 14 residues. V lost 3 bases and J lost 2; bases outside the gene matches: 2. The CDR3 DNA sequence: TGTGCCAGCAGCTTTACAGGGGGGCAAGAGACCCAGTACTTC. This translates into CASSFTGGQETQYF.

J is TRBJ1-2 and V is TRBV6-6, with D unresolved. The CDR3 spans 13 residues. V dropped 4 bases and J dropped 3 bases, with 9 bases sitting between them. From germline, CDR1 is MNHNY and CDR2 SVGAGI (reference sequence). CDR3 sequence reads: CASSSNQDYGYTF. In DNA, the CDR3 is TGTGCCAGCAGTTCGAACCAGGACTATGGCTACACCTTC.

The chain recombines TRBV9 with TRBJ2-3; D gene uncertain. V gave up 0 bases and J gave up 2 bases, with 10 bases separating them. The length of the CDR3 is 15 residues. Germline V gene sequence: CDR1 SGDLS, CDR2 YYNGEE. The CDR3 DNA sequence: TGTGCCAGCAGCGTAGCTATGTCCCCCACAGATACGCAGTATTTT. This encodes CASSVAMSPTDTQYF.

J is TRBJ1-2 and V is TRBV9; D is unclear. V was cut by 3 bases and J by 8 bases, with 14 bases left in between. The CDR3 sequence is 13 residues long. CDR1 and CDR2 (germline): SGDLS, YYNGEE. This chain's CDR3 is CASSGGSRRGYTF. CDR3 sequence (DNA): TGTGCCAGCAGCGGAGGGAGCCGCAGGGGCTACACCTTC. The full variable domain, rest sourced from reference TRBV9 and TRBJ1-2, is DSGVTQTPKHLITATGQRVTLRCSPRSGDLSVYWYQQSLDQGLQFLIQYYNGEERAKGNILERFSAQQFPDLHSELNLSSLELGDSALYFCASSGGSRRGYTFGSGTRLTVV.

This clone appeared a few times. The V gene is TRBV7-2, the J gene TRBJ1-1, with D possibly matching TRBD1 (5 bases). Trimming stripped 5 bases from V and 1 base from J, with 14 bases between. From germline, CDR1 is SGHTA and CDR2 FQGNSA. The CDR3 runs to 15 residues. The CDR3 loop is CASSLRDGRNTEAFF. In nucleotides, the CDR3 is TGTGCCAGCAGCCTAAGGGACGGGAGGAACACTGAAGCTTTCTTT. The full variable domain, with the rest looked up from reference TRBV7-2 and TRBJ1-1, is GAGVSQSPSNKVTEKGKDVELRCDPISGHTALYWYRQSLGQGLEFLIYFQGNSAPDKSGLPSDRFSAERTGGSVSTLTIQRTQQEDSAVYLCASSLRDGRNTEAFFGQGTRLTVV.